Presented here are 26 T cell receptor beta chains from one specimen sequenced in a study of blood T cell repertoires in COVID-19. TCRdb keeps only in-frame clones here, not all; method: immunoSEQ multiplex PCR. Among 100,000 to 150,000 clones, approximately 87% were seen once, and the ten largest hold roughly 30%. Input material: peripheral blood. Receptor source: a woman in her seventies with acute or convalescent COVID-19.

There are a few counts of this clone. V gene TRBV28 combines with J gene TRBJ1-5, with D possibly matching TRBD1 (5 bases). Germline CDR1 is MDHEN and CDR2 is SYDVKM. The germline V and J ends were trimmed by 11 bases and 0 bases, with 14 bases remaining between them. The CDR3 spans 14 residues. The CDR3, as DNA: TGTGCCGGATCTCAGGGAAATAGCAATCAGCCCCAGCATTTT. Residues: CAGSQGNSNQPQHF.

This clone was detected once. The chain uses TRBV5-6 and TRBJ1-2, with 8 bases fitting TRBD1. Unmatched junction bases numbered 3, after V lost 1 base and J lost 7 bases. CDR1 and CDR2 (germline): SGHDT, YYEEEE. CDR3 length equals 13 residues. The CDR3 sequence: CASSLRTGLGYTF. The CDR3 DNA reads as TGTGCCAGCAGCTTGAGGACAGGGCTTGGCTACACCTTC.

The chain recombines TRBV29-1 with TRBJ1-1; D remains ambiguous. Per the germline V gene, CDR1 is SQVTM and CDR2 is ANQGSEA. The CDR3 spans 14 residues. Trimming left V 2 bases short and J 3 bases short, with 13 bases between. The CDR3 region is CSVEYLLRDTEAFF. As DNA, the CDR3 is TGCAGCGTTGAATATTTATTGAGGGACACTGAAGCTTTCTTT.

The V gene is TRBV2, the J gene TRBJ1-5, with D possibly matching TRBD1 (6 bases). Per the germline V gene, CDR1 is SNHLY and CDR2 is FYNNEI. CDR3 length equals 13 residues. Trimming stripped 8 bases from V and 4 bases from J, with 12 bases between. The chain's CDR3 is CASLRTENQPQHF. As DNA, the CDR3 is TGTGCCAGCCTAAGGACAGAAAATCAGCCCCAGCATTTT.

The table lists this clone with a few counts. The CDR3 DNA sequence: TGTGCCAGTAGTCCCCGGGGGGACTCCCCCGAAGCTTTCTTT. Its translation: CASSPRGDSPEAFF. The V gene is TRBV19, the J gene TRBJ1-1, with D possibly TRBD1 on 5 matching bases. Trimming took 5 bases from V and 8 from J, leaving 18 bases between them. The CDR3 sequence is 14 residues long. Germline loops: CDR1 LNHDA, CDR2 SQIVND (reference sequence).

This clone was observed a single time. This chain uses TRBV2 with TRBJ1-2, with TRBD1 matching over 8 bases. The ends lost 4 bases at V and 3 bases at J; junction bases unmatched: 4. This CDR3 region has 14 residues. Germline CDR1 and CDR2: SNHLY and FYNNEI. The chain's CDR3 is CASSGSGGDYGYTF. The CDR3, as DNA: TGTGCCAGCAGTGGCTCAGGGGGCGACTATGGCTACACCTTC.

This rearrangement joins TRBV18 to TRBJ2-2; D may be TRBD2 (5 bases). This CDR3 spans 13 amino acids. The germline V gene encodes CDR1 KGHSH and CDR2 LQKENI. Trimming took 2 bases from V and 7 from J, leaving 8 bases between them. This chain's CDR3 is CASSPGENGELFF. The CDR3 bases are TGTGCCAGCTCACCAGGGGAGAACGGGGAGCTGTTTTTT.

The CDR3 DNA follows: TGTGCCAGTAGTATAGGCCAGGGGCGGATTCGAGAGACCCAGTACTTC. Translated: CASSIGQGRIRETQYF. The chain is built from TRBV19 and TRBJ2-5; D may be TRBD1 (6 bases). Per germline, CDR1 LNHDA and CDR2 SQIVND (reference sequence). The CDR3 loop spans 16 amino acids. V lost 1 base to trimming and J lost 4 bases, with 16 bases between them.

This clone was found once. This rearrangement joins TRBV4-2 to TRBJ1-5, with a weak D call TRBD1 (6 bases). Trimming cost V 1 base and J 4 bases, with 8 bases left between them. Germline CDR1 LGHNA, CDR2 YNFKEQ. This CDR3 is built from 14 residues. This CDR3 is CASSQGQVNQPQHF. CDR3 sequence (DNA): TGTGCCAGCAGCCAAGGACAGGTAAATCAGCCCCAGCATTTT.

The chain recombines TRBV2 with TRBJ2-6; D might be TRBD2 (5 bases). Germline V gene lookup returns CDR1 SNHLY and CDR2 FYNNEI. The germline V and J ends were trimmed by 4 bases and 1 base, with 11 bases remaining between them. The CDR3 length is 16 residues. The CDR3 loop is CASSGRSGSGANVLTF. CDR3 sequence (DNA): TGTGCCAGCAGTGGAAGGTCGGGGTCTGGGGCCAACGTCCTGACTTTC.

The V call is TRBV6-5, the J call TRBJ1-3; the D is unclear. The CDR3 contains 15 residues. Germline V gives CDR1 MNHEY, CDR2 SVGAGI. V was trimmed by 6 bases and J by 0 bases, leaving 12 bases between them. The CDR3, as DNA: TGTGCCAGCAGGAAACGACATGGCTCTGGAAACACCATATATTTT. It specifies CASRKRHGSGNTIYF.

CDR3 nucleotides: TGCAGCCCAAAGGGACACGGCACTGAAGCTTTCTTT. This codes for CSPKGHGTEAFF. This chain uses TRBV29-1 with TRBJ1-1; D might be TRBD1 (6 bases). The CDR3 totals 12 residues. Germline lookup yields CDR1 SQVTM and CDR2 ANQGSEA. V shed 8 bases and J shed 4 bases, with 14 bases lying between them.

This clone is a singleton in its sample. The chain combines TRBV3-1 (or the pseudogene TRBV3-2) with TRBJ2-5; 8 bases fit TRBD1. The germline gives CDR1 LGHDT, CDR2 YNNKEL (reference sequence). The CDR3 runs to 16 residues. The V segment lost 3 bases and the J segment 1 base; nucleotides outside the gene matches: 7. The CDR3 bases are TGTGCCAGCAGCCAGCCCGGGGGACAGGTCCAAGAGACCCAGTACTTC. Translated: CASSQPGGQVQETQYF.

This clone was seen more than once but under ten times. The rearrangement joins TRBV28 to TRBJ1-5; D is possibly TRBD1 (5 bases). CDR3 size: 15 residues. The ends were cut back, 6 bases at V and 5 bases at J, with 17 bases in the middle. Germline V gene data show CDR1 as MDHEN and CDR2 as SYDVKM. CDR3 residues: CASSPMGGDHQPQHF. The CDR3 DNA reads as TGTGCCAGCAGCCCTATGGGAGGGGACCATCAGCCCCAGCATTTT.

This clone was seen a few times. The gene calls are TRBV7-9 and TRBJ1-2; D not certain. The V end was cut by 5 bases, the J end by 7 bases, with 11 bases between. The CDR3 has 12 residues. Germline CDR1 and CDR2: SEHNR and FQNEAQ (reference sequence). DNA of the CDR3: TGTGCCAGCAGCCCAGCGGGGTCTGGCTACACCTTC. Protein sequence: CASSPAGSGYTF.

The rearrangement links TRBV2 to TRBJ1-5; D may be TRBD1 (6 bases). The CDR3 has 13 amino acids. The germline V and J ends were trimmed by 6 bases and 7 bases, with 13 bases remaining between them. From germline, CDR1 is SNHLY and CDR2 FYNNEI. Here the CDR3 reads CASSGDTLQPQHF. CDR3 nucleotides: TGTGCCAGCAGCGGGGACACGCTACAGCCCCAGCATTTT.

This clone was seen only once. For the CDR3, the DNA is TGCAGTGCGGGGGACAGGCAAACTTTCTTT. Its protein product is CSAGDRQTFF. This chain joins TRBV20-1 and TRBJ1-1; 8 bases fit TRBD1. The CDR3 length is 10 residues. Germline V gene lookup returns CDR1 DFQATT and CDR2 SNEGSKA (reference sequence). The J segment lost 12 bases and the V segment lost 6 bases, leaving 6 bases of the junction unmatched.

This sequence joins TRBV6-5 and TRBJ1-2; D might be TRBD1 (5 bases). Germline CDR1 and CDR2: MNHEY and SVGAGI. The V and J ends lost 2 bases and 7 bases respectively, with 11 bases between them. The CDR3 is 13 amino acids. CDR3 in amino acids: CASSYVDSSGYTF. CDR3 DNA: TGTGCCAGCAGTTACGTCGACAGCAGTGGCTACACCTTC.

The rearrangement links TRBV5-1 to TRBJ1-1; D remains ambiguous. V lost 4 bases, J lost 0 bases, and 13 bases lay in between. Germline V gene data show CDR1 as SGHRS and CDR2 as YFSETQ. This CDR3 region has 15 residues. The CDR3 protein is CASSQEAVMNTEAFF. The DNA for the CDR3 is TGCGCCAGCAGCCAGGAAGCAGTCATGAACACTGAAGCTTTCTTT.

V is TRBV5-1 and J is TRBJ2-2; 7 bases align to TRBD1. The V and J ends lost 2 bases and 6 bases, in that order; junction bases with no gene match: 7. Germline V gene lookup returns CDR1 SGHRS and CDR2 YFSETQ. The CDR3 consists of 15 residues. CDR3 nucleotide sequence: TGCGCCAGCAGCTTAGGGACAGTGATCTCCGGGGAGCTGTTTTTT. It translates to CASSLGTVISGELFF. Filled out from reference TRBV5-1 and TRBJ2-2, the complete variable domain reads KAGVTQTPRYLIKTRGQQVTLSCSPISGHRSVSWYQQTPGQGLQFLFEYFSETQRNKGNFPGRFSGRQFSNSRSEMNVSTLELGDSALYLCASSLGTVISGELFFGEGSRLTVL.

This rearrangement joins TRBV11-1 to TRBJ2-1; D may be TRBD1 (5 bases). The CDR3 covers 16 residues. The germline V and J ends were trimmed by 5 bases and 4 bases, with 18 bases remaining between them. Germline CDR1 SGHAT, CDR2 FQDESV (reference sequence). As DNA, the CDR3 is TGTGCCAGCAGCGGACATCAGGCCCCCCTTTACAATGAGCAGTTCTTC. Translation gives CASSGHQAPLYNEQFF.

The rearrangement joins TRBV6-5 to TRBJ1-5; D is possibly TRBD1 (6 bases). The CDR3 has 15 residues. Germline CDR1 MNHEY, CDR2 SVGAGI. Trimming stripped 7 bases from V and 0 bases from J, with 13 bases between. CDR3 bases: TGTGCCAGCAAAGGGACACCCTATAGCAATCAGCCCCAGCATTTT. This codes for CASKGTPYSNQPQHF.

The rearrangement joins TRBV11-2 to TRBJ2-7, with 7 bases aligning to TRBD1. The CDR3 loop spans 14 amino acids. J gave up 4 bases and V 6 bases, and 9 bases lay outside the gene matches. The germline V gene has CDR1 SGHAT and CDR2 FQNNGV. CDR3 sequence (DNA): TGTGCCAGCAGGCCAGTCGACAGGGAGTACGAGCAGTACTTC. Translated, it gives CASRPVDREYEQYF.

The chain joins TRBV5-4 to TRBJ2-5; no clear D. CDR3 size: 14 residues. The V gene's germline CDR1 is SGHNT and CDR2 YYREEE (reference sequence). V shed 3 bases and J shed 4 bases, with 13 bases lying between them. For the CDR3, the DNA is TGTGCCAGCAGCTCCACGGAGCGAGTAGAGACCCAGTACTTC. It specifies CASSSTERVETQYF. Together with reference TRBV5-4 and TRBJ2-5, the CDR3 gives the full variable domain: ETGVTQSPTHLIKTRGQQVTLRCSSQSGHNTVSWYQQALGQGPQFIFQYYREEENGRGNFPPRFSGLQFPNYSSELNVNALELDDSALYLCASSSTERVETQYFGPGTRLLVL.

This clone was counted a single time. This chain joins TRBV6-5 and TRBJ1-1; 7 nucleotides align to TRBD1. With V trimmed by 6 bases and J by 0 bases, 7 bases remained unmatched. The germline CDR1 and CDR2 sequences are MNHEY and SVGAGI. This CDR3 comprises 15 residues. CDR3 sequence (DNA): TGTGCCAGCAGGACAGACAGGGATGTGAACACTGAAGCTTTCTTT. Translating gives CASRTDRDVNTEAFF.

This sequence joins TRBV10-3 and TRBJ2-7, with D maybe TRBD2 (6 bases). The CDR3 totals 15 residues. Germline values: CDR1 ENHRY, CDR2 SYGVKD. Trimming shortened V by 4 bases and J by 3 bases, and 16 bases separated the two germline ends. In DNA form, the CDR3 reads TGTGCCATCAGTGGCATTAGCGGATTGGACTACGAGCAGTACTTC. This encodes CAISGISGLDYEQYF.